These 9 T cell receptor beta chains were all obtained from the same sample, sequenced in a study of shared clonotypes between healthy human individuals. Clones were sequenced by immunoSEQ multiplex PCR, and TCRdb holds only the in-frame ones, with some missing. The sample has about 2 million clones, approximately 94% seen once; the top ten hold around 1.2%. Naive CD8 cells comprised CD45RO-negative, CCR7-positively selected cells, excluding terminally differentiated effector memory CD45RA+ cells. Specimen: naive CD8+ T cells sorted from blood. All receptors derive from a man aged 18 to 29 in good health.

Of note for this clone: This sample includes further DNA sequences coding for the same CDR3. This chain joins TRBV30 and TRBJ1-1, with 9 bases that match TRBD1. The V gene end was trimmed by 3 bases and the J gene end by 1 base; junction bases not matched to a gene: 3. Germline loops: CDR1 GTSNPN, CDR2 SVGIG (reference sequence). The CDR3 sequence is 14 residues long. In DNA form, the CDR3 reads TGTGCCTGGAGCCTGGGACAGGGGAACACTGAAGCTTTCTTT. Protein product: CAWSLGQGNTEAFF.

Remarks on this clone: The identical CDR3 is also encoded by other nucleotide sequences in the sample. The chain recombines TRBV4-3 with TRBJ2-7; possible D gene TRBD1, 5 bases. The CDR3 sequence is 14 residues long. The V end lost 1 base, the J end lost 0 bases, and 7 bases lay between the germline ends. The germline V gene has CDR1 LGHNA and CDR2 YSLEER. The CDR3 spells CASSQVRDSYEQYF. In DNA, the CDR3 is TGCGCCAGCAGCCAAGTCAGGGACTCCTACGAGCAGTACTTC.

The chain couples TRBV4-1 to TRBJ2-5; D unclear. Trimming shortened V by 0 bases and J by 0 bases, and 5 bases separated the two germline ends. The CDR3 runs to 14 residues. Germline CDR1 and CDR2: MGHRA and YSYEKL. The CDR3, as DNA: TGCGCCAGCAGCCAAGAGGGGAACCAAGAGACCCAGTACTTC. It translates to CASSQEGNQETQYF.

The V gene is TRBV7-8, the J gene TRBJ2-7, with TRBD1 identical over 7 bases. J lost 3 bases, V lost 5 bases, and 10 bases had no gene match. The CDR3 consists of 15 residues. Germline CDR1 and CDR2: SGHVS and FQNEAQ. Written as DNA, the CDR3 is TGTGCCAGCAGCCCCGGGACAGCAACCATCTACGAGCAGTACTTC. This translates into CASSPGTATIYEQYF.

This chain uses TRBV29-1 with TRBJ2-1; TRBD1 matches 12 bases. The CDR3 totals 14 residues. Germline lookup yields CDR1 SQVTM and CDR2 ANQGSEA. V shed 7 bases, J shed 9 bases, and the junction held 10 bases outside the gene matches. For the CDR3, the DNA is TGCAGCGCACCGGGACAGGGGGCGATGAGTGAGCAGTTCTTC. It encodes CSAPGQGAMSEQFF.

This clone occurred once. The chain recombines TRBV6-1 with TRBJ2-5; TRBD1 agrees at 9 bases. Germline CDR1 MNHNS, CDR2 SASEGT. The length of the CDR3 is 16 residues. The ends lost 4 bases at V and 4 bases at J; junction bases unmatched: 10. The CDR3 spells CASSALDRGGLETQYF. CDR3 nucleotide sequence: TGTGCCAGCAGTGCCCTGGACAGGGGAGGTTTAGAGACCCAGTACTTC.

The CDR3 DNA sequence: TGCGCCAGCAGCAGGGGACAGGGGGTAATCGAGACCCAGTACTTC. Translating it yields CASSRGQGVIETQYF. J is TRBJ2-5 and V is TRBV5-1, with 11 positions matching TRBD1. This CDR3 comprises 15 residues. The germline V gene has CDR1 SGHRS and CDR2 YFSETQ. The trim removed 4 bases at V and 5 bases at J, leaving 7 bases unmatched.

DNA for the CDR3: TGCGCCAGCAGCCGGGCAGGGATCCCGAACACTGAAGCTTTCTTT. It translates to CASSRAGIPNTEAFF. J is TRBJ1-1 and V is TRBV4-1; the D gene is possibly TRBD1 (5 bases). V lost 4 bases, J lost 1 base, and 13 bases lay in between. Germline V CDR1 and CDR2: MGHRA, YSYEKL. This CDR3 comprises 15 residues.

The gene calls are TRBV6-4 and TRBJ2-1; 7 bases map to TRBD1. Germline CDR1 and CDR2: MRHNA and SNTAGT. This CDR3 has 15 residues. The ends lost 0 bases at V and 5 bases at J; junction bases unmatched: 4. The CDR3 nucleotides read TGTGCCAGCAGTGACTCGACAGGGATCGACAATGAGCAGTTCTTC. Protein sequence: CASSDSTGIDNEQFF.